The 12 T cell receptor beta chains below all came from one sample that was sequenced in a study of molecular identifiers for immune sequencing clone quantification. MiXCR, run by TCRdb on the PCR reads, gives a single entry per CDR3 protein. The table lists hundreds of thousands of distinct CDR3 sequences, about 20% of them singletons. Sequenced sample: naive CD8+ T cells from blood, with Jurkat cell RNA spiked in. Subset described: FACS-sorted CD8+CD4-CCR7+CD45RA+ naive T cells. All receptors come from a human donor in good health. Some libraries in this study had Jurkat cell RNA spiked in.

This clonotype turned up a few times. Here the CDR3 DNA reads TGTGCCAGCAGTTTCGGTACAACAAACTATGGCTACACCTTC. It encodes CASSFGTTNYGYTF. This chain links TRBV27 with TRBJ1-2, with D uncertain. Trimming shortened V by 3 bases and J by 2 bases, and 10 bases separated the two germline ends. The germline CDR1 and CDR2 sequences are MNHEY and SMNVEV (reference sequence). The CDR3 covers 14 residues.

This clonotype was detected a few times. The chain combines TRBV11-2 with TRBJ1-1, with D tentatively TRBD1 (5 bases). CDR1 and CDR2 from the germline V gene are SGHAT and FQNNGV. V was cut by 3 bases and J by 1 base, with 12 bases left in between. CDR3 size: 15 residues. DNA of the CDR3: TGTGCCAGCAGCTTGGTGACAGCCAAGAACACTGAAGCTTTCTTT. This gives the protein CASSLVTAKNTEAFF.

This clonotype has only a few counts. The CDR3 reads CASSQEVAAAGENYGYTF. CDR3 nucleotide sequence: TGCGCCAGCAGCCAAGAGGTCGCTGCGGCAGGGGAGAACTATGGCTACACCTTC. V and J are TRBV4-3 and TRBJ1-2; a weak D match, TRBD1 (6 bases). The CDR3 length is 18 residues. CDR1 and CDR2 from the germline V gene are LGHNA and YSLEER. Trimming cost V 0 bases and J 2 bases, with 19 bases left between them.

A word on this clonotype: Germline and junction disagree at one end, which may indicate a read error. V and J are TRBV20-1 and TRBJ2-7, with TRBD2 as a possible D gene (6 bases). CDR1 and CDR2 (germline): DFQATT, SNEGSKA (reference sequence). CDR3 length: 15 amino acids. The CDR3 spells CSASAGGVSSHEQYF. CDR3 in DNA: TGCAGTGCTAGCGCGGGCGGGGTGAGCTCCCACGAGCAGTACTTC.

The chain combines TRBV9 with TRBJ2-3; 10 bases line up with TRBD2. There are 17 residues in the CDR3. The V gene end was trimmed by 3 bases and the J gene end by 1 base; junction bases not matched to a gene: 8. Germline V lookup: CDR1 SGDLS, CDR2 YYNGEE. The CDR3 region has the DNA TGTGCCAGCAGCGCCCGGGGGCTAGCGGGGGGCACAGATACGCAGTATTTT. It codes for CASSARGLAGGTDTQYF. Full variable domain (remainder filled in from reference TRBV9 and TRBJ2-3): DSGVTQTPKHLITATGQRVTLRCSPRSGDLSVYWYQQSLDQGLQFLIQYYNGEERAKGNILERFSAQQFPDLHSELNLSSLELGDSALYFCASSARGLAGGTDTQYFGPGTRLTVL.

In this sample, this clonotype turned up many times. The rearrangement joins TRBV30 to TRBJ1-3; D gene ambiguous. The V end was cut by 3 bases, the J end by 8 bases, with 11 bases between. Germline V gene sequence: CDR1 GTSNPN, CDR2 SVGIG (reference sequence). The CDR3 length is 12 residues. CDR3 in DNA: TGTGCCTGGAGACCGCGGATCTACACCATATATTTT. The encoded protein is CAWRPRIYTIYF.

This clonotype was counted many times. This chain links TRBV29-1 with TRBJ1-1; the D is unclear. Germline V gives CDR1 SQVTM, CDR2 ANQGSEA. CDR3 length: 15 residues. Trimming cost V 8 bases and J 5 bases, with 24 bases left between them. CDR3 sequence reads: CSSTRETKTSTEAFF. In DNA form, the CDR3 reads TGCAGCTCAACGCGGGAGACGAAGACCAGTACTGAAGCTTTCTTT.

Details on this clonotype: A much larger clone is a single base away; this may be a read error. CDR3 sequence reads: CASSELGGPYSYEQCF. The CDR3 nucleotides read TGTGCCAGCAGCGAATTGGGGGGGCCCTACTCCTACGAGCAGTGCTTC. The rearrangement uses TRBV7-9 and TRBJ2-7; D possibly corresponds to TRBD2 (7 bases). The germline V gene has CDR1 SEHNR and CDR2 FQNEAQ (reference sequence). This CDR3 comprises 16 residues.

Remarks on this clonotype: A much larger clone differs by one base, so this may be a read error. The gene calls are TRBV28 and TRBJ2-7; no reliable D call. Germline assignment: CDR1 MDHEN and CDR2 SYDVKM. The CDR3 is 14 residues long. The CDR3 nucleotides read TGTGTCAGCAGTTGGGAAGGGCTCGACTACGAGCAGTACTTC. It encodes CVSSWEGLDYEQYF.

This clonotype was counted ten times or more. This rearrangement joins TRBV6-2 or TRBV6-3 to TRBJ1-1; no reliable D call. The CDR3 length is 16 residues. V was clipped by 6 bases and J by 5 bases, with 22 bases between them. Germline CDR1 MNHEY, CDR2 SVGEGT. CDR3 in DNA: TGTGCCAGCAGCCCTACCAGAAACTTTCGTTGGACTGAAGCTTTCTTT. Translation: CASSPTRNFRWTEAFF.

This clonotype has at least ten counts. The chain uses TRBV4-1 and TRBJ2-1, with D perhaps TRBD2 (6 bases). CDR1 is MGHRA, CDR2 YSYEKL, per germline. Deletions cut 3 bases from V and 4 bases from J, with 19 bases between. The CDR3 loop spans 17 amino acids. The CDR3 loop is CASSHVPGTSPYNEQFF. The CDR3 DNA reads as TGCGCCAGCAGCCACGTCCCGGGTACTAGCCCTTACAATGAGCAGTTCTTC.

This clonotype showed up many times. The V gene is TRBV20-1, the J gene TRBJ2-7; 11 nucleotides line up with TRBD2. J lost 2 bases, V lost 5 bases, and 5 bases had no gene match. Germline V gives CDR1 DFQATT, CDR2 SNEGSKA (reference sequence). The CDR3 consists of 14 residues. CDR3 amino acids: CSAQNSGRAYEQYF. In DNA form, the CDR3 reads TGCAGTGCTCAAAATAGCGGGAGGGCCTACGAGCAGTACTTC.